These 10 T cell receptor beta chains were all obtained from the same sample, sequenced in a study of T-cell reconstitution after alpha-beta-depleted transplantation in children. The TCRbeta library incorporated unique molecular identifiers. TCRdb reprocessed the PCR reads via MiXCR and lists one record per CDR3 protein. The sample lists about 350,000 distinct CDR3 sequences; 15% to 20% were seen once. This material consisted of PBMCs, mostly from graft donor cells, taken 360 days after TCRalphabeta/CD19-depleted stem cell transplant. Receptors were obtained from a male patient aged 2-9 years who had a stem cell transplant for acute lymphoblastic leukemia, so the T cells may come from the graft donor.

This clonotype has ten or more counts. This chain connects TRBV28 to TRBJ2-7; D ambiguous. The CDR3 consists of 9 residues. CDR1 MDHEN and CDR2 SYDVKM come from the germline V gene. The ends were cut back, 8 bases at V and 4 bases at J, with 3 bases in the middle. The CDR3 region is CASGYEQYF. The CDR3 nucleotides read TGTGCCAGCGGTTACGAGCAGTACTTC. The full variable domain, rest sourced from reference TRBV28 and TRBJ2-7, is DVKVTQSSRYLVKRTGEKVFLECVQDMDHENMFWYRQDPGLGLRLIYFSYDVKMKEKGDIPEGYSVSREKKERFSLILESASTNQTSMYLCASGYEQYFGPGTRLTVT.

This clonotype showed up just a few times. The chain recombines TRBV7-9 with TRBJ1-1; 8 bases line up with TRBD1. The CDR3 contains 13 residues. Germline V gives CDR1 SEHNR, CDR2 FQNEAQ (reference sequence). Trimming took 4 bases from V and 5 from J; bases not matched to a gene: 3. Here the CDR3 DNA reads TGTGCCAGCAGCTGGACAGGGCGGACTGAAGCTTTCTTT. The encoded protein is CASSWTGRTEAFF.

This clonotype has just a few counts. The chain uses TRBV28 and TRBJ2-1, with 10 bases identical to TRBD1. V shed 2 bases, J shed 10 bases, and the junction held 11 bases outside the gene matches. CDR3 size: 16 residues. Germline V gene lookup returns CDR1 MDHEN and CDR2 SYDVKM. The CDR3 protein is CASSLRGQGTLREQFF. The CDR3 DNA reads as TGTGCCAGCAGTTTAAGGGGACAGGGGACGTTACGGGAGCAGTTCTTC.

CDR3 region: CASSQTVIRGGYTF. Written as DNA, the CDR3 is TGTGCCAGCAGCCAGACCGTCATCAGAGGGGGCTACACCTTC. This chain links TRBV14 with TRBJ1-2; D is undetermined. Germline V gives CDR1 SGHDN, CDR2 FVKESK. Trimming pared 3 bases from V and 8 bases from J, leaving 16 bases between. The CDR3 is made up of 14 amino acids. The full variable domain, its missing parts supplied by reference TRBV14 and TRBJ1-2, is EAGVTQFPSHSVIEKGQTVTLRCDPISGHDNLYWYRRVMGKEIKFLLHFVKESKQDESGMPNNRFLAERTGGTYSTLKVQPAELEDSGVYFCASSQTVIRGGYTFGSGTRLTVV.

The chain recombines TRBV6-4 with TRBJ1-1; D might be TRBD1 (6 bases). Deletions cut 2 bases from V and 2 bases from J, with 15 bases between. CDR3 length: 16 amino acids. The germline gives CDR1 MRHNA, CDR2 SNTAGT. As DNA, the CDR3 is TGTGCCAGCAGTGACCTCAATCAGGGGAGTAACACTGAAGCTTTCTTT. This codes for CASSDLNQGSNTEAFF.

This clonotype was seen a handful of times. The chain is built from TRBV6-1 and TRBJ2-7; the match to TRBD1 covers 8 bases. From germline, CDR1 is MNHNS and CDR2 SASEGT. The CDR3 spans 15 residues. The V segment lost 10 bases and the J segment 0 bases; nucleotides outside the gene matches: 11. CDR3 region: CATCGGQGGSYEQYF. DNA for the CDR3: TGTGCCACCTGTGGCGGACAGGGCGGCTCCTACGAGCAGTACTTC.

The chain combines TRBV7-2 with TRBJ2-6; D is unresolved. V was clipped by 3 bases and J by 0 bases, with 18 bases between them. Germline lookup yields CDR1 SGHTA and CDR2 FQGNSA. This CDR3 is 19 amino acids long. Written as DNA, the CDR3 is TGTGCCAGCAGCTTTAGCTCCCCGGCAGTTCGCTCTGGGGCCAACGTCCTGACTTTC. Amino acids: CASSFSSPAVRSGANVLTF. The full variable domain, its missing parts supplied by reference TRBV7-2 and TRBJ2-6, is GAGVSQSPSNKVTEKGKDVELRCDPISGHTALYWYRQSLGQGLEFLIYFQGNSAPDKSGLPSDRFSAERTGGSVSTLTIQRTQQEDSAVYLCASSFSSPAVRSGANVLTFGAGSRLTVL.

There are a few counts of this clonotype. The chain joins TRBV4-3 to TRBJ2-3; D gene uncertain. CDR1 is LGHNA, CDR2 YSLEER, per germline. V lost 4 bases and J lost 4, with 18 bases in between. This CDR3 contains 16 residues. CDR3 sequence reads: CASSPTPFPGADTQYF. As DNA, the CDR3 is TGCGCCAGCAGCCCTACCCCCTTTCCAGGTGCAGATACGCAGTATTTT.

The rearrangement uses TRBV14 and TRBJ2-3; no firm D call. The CDR3 extends over 13 amino acids. Trimming took off 5 bases at V and 6 bases at J, with 12 bases between the two ends. Per germline, CDR1 SGHDN and CDR2 FVKESK. The CDR3 bases are TGTGCCAGCAGCTTAATACTGCCGGATACGCAGTATTTT. Protein sequence: CASSLILPDTQYF.

The J gene is TRBJ2-1, the V gene TRBV11-2; TRBD2 aligns across 9 bases. The junction had 6 bases not matched to a gene; V was cut back by 4 bases and J by 2 bases. This CDR3 is 16 amino acids long. CDR1 is SGHAT and CDR2 is FQNNGV in the germline V gene. In DNA, the CDR3 is TGTGCCAGCAGCTCTCGGACTAGCGCTACCTACAATGAGCAGTTCTTC. It yields the protein CASSSRTSATYNEQFF.